This T cell receptor (beta chain) was found in a study of CD8+CD57+ T cells in acquired aplastic anemia. The overall study: Across the sorted CD4+ and CD8+ cells, DNA amounts averaged 3.2 ug. The average read count for CD4+ cells in healthy donors was some 9.9 million. Study-wide findings and caveats: Common to patients and controls were twenty-nine CD8+ CDR3 sequences. Patients and controls had CD8+ Simpson's diversity values that were not significantly distinct.

Turning to this clonotype: Its antigen remains unidentified.

The CDR3 covers 12 residues. Germline CDR1 and CDR2: DFQATT and SNEGSKA (reference sequence). V lost 5 bases, J lost 10 bases, and 8 bases stayed unmatched. TCR beta VDJ and CDR3 profiles were obtained from a genomic DNA template. Using its own MiXCR run on the reads, TCRdb lists one record per CDR3 protein. The sample lists roughly 420,000 distinct CDR3 sequences, around 72% seen once, with 3.5% to 4.5% in the top ten. Sequences were obtained from sorted CD4+, CD8+, or CD8+CD57+ T cells (not recorded which) from PBMCs. The receptor's source is a human donor in good health, serving as a control. V gene TRBV20-1 combines with J gene TRBJ2-7, with 10 bases aligning to TRBD2. The CDR3 protein is CSAEREGRFQYF. The CDR3, as DNA: TGCAGTGCTGAGCGGGAGGGCCGGTTTCAGTACTTC.